The 9 T cell receptor beta chains in this list originate from one sample, sequenced in a study of blood T cell repertoires in COVID-19. Produced via immunoSEQ multiplex PCR; TCRdb's table is partial and in-frame only. The sample has 300,000 to 500,000 clones; approximately 90% are singletons. Sequencing was carried out using PBMCs or T cells enriched from blood (not recorded which). The receptors originated from a woman between 25 and 40 years old with acute COVID-19.

The CDR3 DNA sequence: TGTGCCATCAGTGTTGGGACAGGGTTACTTTCTGAAGCTTTCTTT. Its protein is CAISVGTGLLSEAFF. The J gene is TRBJ1-1, the V gene TRBV10-3; 9 bases align to TRBD1. This CDR3 region has 15 residues. CDR1 and CDR2 from the germline V gene are ENHRY and SYGVKD. The V segment lost 4 bases and the J segment 6 bases; nucleotides outside the gene matches: 9.

This sequence joins TRBV4-1 and TRBJ1-1, with 8 bases fitting TRBD1. With V trimmed by 2 bases and J by 1 base, 15 bases remained unmatched. CDR1 and CDR2 from the germline V gene are MGHRA and YSYEKL. The CDR3 length is 19 residues. Here the CDR3 DNA reads TGCGCCAGCAGCCAACTGCAGGGGGCTGAGTACGTGGGGAACACTGAAGCTTTCTTT. Translating it yields CASSQLQGAEYVGNTEAFF.

This chain joins TRBV5-8 and TRBJ2-7; 7 bases line up with TRBD1. This CDR3 is 14 amino acids long. Trimming cost V 0 bases and J 3 bases; bases outside gene matches: 3. Germline CDR1 SGHTS, CDR2 YDEGEE. CDR3 nucleotide sequence: TGTGCCAGCAGCTTGGCCGACAGGGACTACGAGCAGTACTTC. Its translation is CASSLADRDYEQYF.

The chain carries TRBV10-2 and TRBJ1-1, with D possibly TRBD1 on 5 matching bases. V was clipped by 4 bases and J by 4 bases, with 10 bases between them. The CDR3 is 13 amino acids. From germline, CDR1 is WSHSY and CDR2 SAAADI. CDR3 sequence: CASSVGAGTEAFF. The CDR3 coding sequence is TGCGCCAGCAGTGTAGGGGCCGGCACTGAAGCTTTCTTT.

The table lists this clone with a count of one. The CDR3 is CASSLEVWVEGYTF. The CDR3 DNA is TGTGCCAGCAGCTTAGAGGTTTGGGTGGAGGGCTACACCTTC. The V gene is TRBV7-9, the J gene TRBJ1-2; D not resolved. The CDR3 has 14 residues. Germline CDR1 is SEHNR and CDR2 is FQNEAQ (reference sequence). V was clipped by 1 base and J by 8 bases, with 14 bases between them.

V is TRBV24-1 and J is TRBJ1-1; D remains ambiguous. The ends were cut back, 1 base at V and 5 bases at J, with 19 bases in the middle. Germline CDR1 and CDR2: KGHDR and SFDVKD. The CDR3 length is 17 residues. CDR3 nucleotide sequence: TGTGCCACCAGTGATTTAAGGCGGTCATACGGTAGGACTGAAGCTTTCTTT. Protein sequence: CATSDLRRSYGRTEAFF.

This CDR3 is CASRRQGVAKNIQYF. In nucleotides, the CDR3 is TGCGCCAGCAGGCGACAGGGAGTAGCCAAAAACATTCAGTACTTC. The V gene is TRBV5-1, the J gene TRBJ2-4; TRBD1 aligns across 7 bases. Germline V CDR1 and CDR2: SGHRS, YFSETQ. After removal of 5 bases from V and 0 bases from J, the junction contained 5 bases not matched to a gene. CDR3 size: 15 residues.

This clone was detected only once. The chain links TRBV5-1 to TRBJ1-2, with a possible D match to TRBD1 (6 bases). Per germline, CDR1 SGHRS and CDR2 YFSETQ. The CDR3 has 15 residues. Between the trimmed V and J ends, which lost 7 bases and 0 bases, there was a span of 16 bases. CDR3 nucleotide sequence: TGCGCCAGCGGAGGACAGCCTTTAGCTAACTATGGCTACACCTTC. Translation gives CASGGQPLANYGYTF.

The chain joins TRBV2 to TRBJ1-5, with no clear D. This CDR3 has 13 residues. V shed 4 bases and J shed 2 bases, with 6 bases lying between them. Germline CDR1 is SNHLY and CDR2 is FYNNEI. The CDR3 sequence is CASSGARNQPQHF. In DNA, the CDR3 is TGTGCCAGCAGTGGGGCTCGCAATCAGCCCCAGCATTTT. Complete variable domain (other parts from reference TRBV2 and TRBJ1-5): EPEVTQTPSHQVTQMGQEVILRCVPISNHLYFYWYRQILGQKVEFLVSFYNNEISEKSEIFDDQFSVERPDGSNFTLKIRSTKLEDSAMYFCASSGARNQPQHFGDGTRLSIL.